This T cell receptor (beta chain) is from a study of blood T cell repertoires in COVID-19. Study context: Sites in the United States, Italy and Spain provided acute and convalescent COVID-19 samples. Sources were T cells, B-cell-depleted T cells, or PBMCs; the material itself was cDNA or gDNA.

V lost 8 bases and J 2 bases, leaving 12 bases between the germline ends. The CDR3 is 14 residues long. In germline, CDR1 is MNHEY, CDR2 SMNVEV (reference sequence). Authors' methods: Amplification with reference gene primers provided the estimates of nucleated cell counts. Measured with immunoSEQ multiplex PCR; TCRdb has only the in-frame clones, and not every one. V and J calls and clone size are as listed in that table; D and trimming were resolved from the DNA. In the table there are more than 150,000 clones, almost 80% of which are singletons. This sequence joins TRBV27 and TRBJ2-2; TRBD2 might be the D (5 bases). The sequencing input was peripheral blood. The sequence was collected from a man aged 60-69 years with active or convalescent COVID-19. The CDR3 region is CASSSGYNTGELFF. Here the CDR3 DNA reads TGTGCCAGCTCCTCGGGATATAACACCGGGGAGCTGTTTTTT.